This T cell receptor beta chain was sequenced in a study of cytomegalovirus exposure and HLA in healthy donors. Overall study results and limits: According to a later analysis, most TCR beta chains associated with CMV appeared HLA-restricted.

This clone was observed a single time. What it binds is not known. Primers: 60 Vbeta forward and 13 Jbeta reverse. The data were produced by immunoSEQ multiplex PCR, yet TCRdb's version contains in-frame clones alone and is incomplete. The sample contains about 100,000 clones, roughly three quarters of which appear only once. Trimming at V came to 5 bases and at J to 0 bases, leaving 7 bases not matched to a gene. The CDR3 is 18 amino acids. CDR1 is MNHEY, CDR2 SMNVEV, per germline (reference sequence). The rearrangement uses TRBV27 and TRBJ2-4; TRBD2 matches at 13 bases. The specimen sequenced was PBMCs. This sequence originates from a woman aged 55-69 years in good health and CMV-seropositive. This chain's CDR3 is CASSPVGLAGLAKNIQYF. CDR3 DNA: TGTGCCAGCAGTCCCGTGGGACTAGCGGGATTAGCCAAAAACATTCAGTACTTC.